The 9 T cell receptor beta chains below come from one sample, sequenced in a study of post-analysis software for immune sequencing data (dated by TCRdb to 2015 to 2017). Antigen specificity for these receptors is unknown. Libraries were made using PCR. Sequencing instrument: Illumina HiSeq 2500. To reduce PCR and sequencing biases, unique molecular identifiers were incorporated into the TCR beta cDNA libraries. Through fastp at Q25 and MiXCR, TCRdb rebuilt clones from the public reads, retaining in-frame beta chains. Each CDR3 protein appears once, grouped with its most common genes and DNA. Counted in this sample were about 570,000 distinct CDR3 sequences; around a third of them appeared once. The ten most abundant clones make up approximately 6% of the sample. The investigation overall reported the following: Patients showed significantly higher frequencies than controls for five TRBV segments, among them TRBV5-6, TRBV5-1 and TRBV20-1.

Sequenced input: blood. The receptors shown here come from a girl aged 2-17 years with multiple sclerosis.

There are a few counts of this clonotype. The chain combines TRBV29-1 with TRBJ2-3; D assignment may be TRBD1 or TRBD2 (5 bases each). The germline gives CDR1 SQVTM, CDR2 ANQGSEA. The CDR3 runs to 13 residues. V was trimmed by 4 bases and J by 1 base, leaving 9 bases between them. The DNA for the CDR3 is TGCAGCGTTGTTCGGGGCGGCACAGATACGCAGTATTTT. This codes for CSVVRGGTDTQYF.

This clonotype was seen more than once but under ten times. V usage is TRBV6-5 and J usage is TRBJ2-7; 7 nucleotides line up with TRBD1. CDR1 MNHEY and CDR2 SVGAGI come from the germline V gene. V shed 6 bases and J 0 bases; nucleotides not matched to a gene: 8. The CDR3 is 15 residues long. The CDR3 bases are TGTGCCAGCAGAGCGGCCGGGACAGCCTCCTACGAGCAGTACTTC. Encoded protein: CASRAAGTASYEQYF.

The V gene is TRBV20-1, the J gene TRBJ2-7; the match to TRBD2 covers 9 bases. Germline-derived CDR1 and CDR2 are DFQATT and SNEGSKA (reference sequence). The CDR3 runs 14 residues. The junction had 7 bases not matched to a gene; V was cut back by 3 bases and J by 4 bases. The CDR3 nucleotides are TGCAGTGCTAGGGCGCGGGGGGGCAATTACGAGCAGTACTTC. Protein product: CSARARGGNYEQYF.

This clonotype was seen just once. The chain carries TRBV4-1 and TRBJ1-1, with TRBD1 matching over 9 bases. The V gene end was trimmed by 3 bases and the J gene end by 5 bases; junction bases not matched to a gene: 10. The V gene's germline CDR1 is MGHRA and CDR2 YSYEKL. The CDR3 extends over 16 amino acids. CDR3 loop: CASSQGRTGVRTEAFF. The DNA of the CDR3 is TGCGCCAGCAGCCAGGGGAGGACAGGGGTAAGGACTGAAGCTTTCTTT.

The chain carries TRBV29-1 and TRBJ2-3; TRBD1 matches 8 bases. Germline CDR1 SQVTM, CDR2 ANQGSEA. Trimming took 7 bases from V and 3 from J; bases not matched to a gene: 6. The CDR3 loop spans 13 amino acids. The CDR3 DNA follows: TGCAGCGCCGAAGGACAGGGAACAGATACGCAGTATTTT. It is translated as CSAEGQGTDTQYF.

This clonotype was seen a few times. The V and J genes are TRBV6-5 and TRBJ1-4, with D maybe TRBD1 (6 bases). V lost 5 bases and J 0 bases, leaving 13 bases between the germline ends. This CDR3 spans 16 amino acids. Looked up from germline, CDR1 is MNHEY and CDR2 is SVGAGI. CDR3 DNA sequence: TGTGCCAGCAGTCCCGGACGACAGGCAACTAATGAAAAACTGTTTTTT. This codes for CASSPGRQATNEKLFF.

In the case of this clonotype: The junction does not match germline at one end; this may be a read error. This chain connects TRBV9 to TRBJ2-1, with D unclear. CDR3 length: 14 amino acids. Germline CDR1 reads SGDLS; CDR2 reads YYNGEE. CDR3 loop: CAGSVLKAAGEQFF. The CDR3 DNA is TGTGCCGGCAGCGTCCTCAAGGCGGCTGGTGAGCAGTTCTTC.

This clonotype was seen only a few times. At one of its ends the junction is not consistent with the germline gene, which may arise from a read error. This sequence joins TRBV5-1 and TRBJ1-2; no clear D. This CDR3 region has 12 residues. In germline, CDR1 is SGHRS, CDR2 YFSETQ. In DNA form, the CDR3 reads TGTGCCAGCAGCTTAGATAGGTATGGCTACACCTTC. This sequence encodes CASSLDRYGYTF.

This clonotype was detected only a few times. V gene TRBV29-1 combines with J gene TRBJ2-5; maybe TRBD2 (7 bases). Germline-derived CDR1 and CDR2 are SQVTM and ANQGSEA. Trimming removed 4 bases at V and 3 bases at J, with 18 bases between. CDR3 size: 15 residues. The DNA for the CDR3 is TGCAGCGTTGGGTCAGGAGGGGGGGTAAAAGAGACCCAGTACTTC. Amino acids: CSVGSGGGVKETQYF.